A single sample gave rise to the 13 T cell receptor beta chains below, sequenced in a study of response to subunit inactivated influenza vaccine. From the RT-PCR reads, TCRdb called clonotypes with MiXCR, one entry per CDR3 protein. The table lists hundreds of thousands of distinct CDR3 sequences, 12% to 15% of them singletons. Sequencing was performed on PBMCs from blood, taken roughly 2 weeks before vaccination. The receptors originated from a man in his fifties or sixties who received an inactivated influenza vaccine.

The rearrangement links TRBV12-3 or TRBV12-4 to TRBJ2-2; D is ambiguous. This CDR3 is 14 amino acids long. Trimming removed 6 bases at V and 1 base at J, with 9 bases between. CDR3 in amino acids: CASRRQLNTGELFF. DNA of the CDR3: TGTGCCAGCAGGCGGCAGTTGAACACCGGGGAGCTGTTTTTT.

The CDR3 protein is CASSVQGAQNTEAFF. The CDR3 coding sequence is TGTGCCAGCAGCGTGCAGGGGGCCCAGAACACTGAAGCTTTCTTT. The gene calls are TRBV7-9 and TRBJ1-1, with 8 nucleotides matching TRBD1. Germline V gives CDR1 SEHNR, CDR2 FQNEAQ (reference sequence). The CDR3 length is 15 residues. V was clipped by 5 bases and J by 1 base; unmatched bases: 6.

This clonotype was seen a few times. The chain carries TRBV28 and TRBJ2-5, with D possibly TRBD2 on 7 matching bases. Trimming shortened V by 5 bases and J by 5 bases, and 15 bases separated the two germline ends. Germline CDR1 is MDHEN and CDR2 is SYDVKM. The CDR3 spans 14 residues. Written as DNA, the CDR3 is TGTGCCAGCAGTGGGAGGGGGAATAGGGAGACCCAGTACTTC. Its translation: CASSGRGNRETQYF.

This clonotype was seen more than once but under ten times. This chain uses TRBV27 with TRBJ2-7; TRBD2 matches 7 bases. In germline, CDR1 is MNHEY, CDR2 SMNVEV (reference sequence). V trimming: 3 bases; J trimming: 1 base; junction bases outside the gene matches: 3. This CDR3 is built from 14 residues. The DNA for the CDR3 is TGTGCCAGCAGTTTGGGGACTACATCCTACGAGCAGTACTTC. Amino acids: CASSLGTTSYEQYF.

The rearrangement links TRBV7-2 to TRBJ2-5; D ambiguous. The germline V gene has CDR1 SGHTA and CDR2 FQGNSA. The CDR3 extends over 11 amino acids. V was pared by 5 bases and J by 6 bases, with 7 bases between. The CDR3 region is CASSPLQTQYF. The DNA of the CDR3 is TGTGCCAGCAGCCCCCTTCAGACCCAGTACTTC.

This clonotype has ten or more counts. This chain joins TRBV12-3 or TRBV12-4 and TRBJ1-6; D gene ambiguous. This CDR3 region has 16 residues. V was pared by 3 bases and J by 0 bases, with 9 bases between. The DNA of the CDR3 is TGTGCCAGCAGTTTTCAGAGGAGCTCCTATAATTCACCCCTCCACTTT. This encodes CASSFQRSSYNSPLHF.

V is TRBV2 and J is TRBJ2-7; D is possibly TRBD1 or TRBD2 (5 bases each). Trimming took off 4 bases at V and 5 bases at J, with 15 bases between the two ends. Germline lookup yields CDR1 SNHLY and CDR2 FYNNEI. There are 14 residues in the CDR3. The CDR3 DNA sequence: TGTGCCAGCAGTGTGCAGGGTGAGGGCCACGAGCAGTACTTC. Amino acid sequence: CASSVQGEGHEQYF.

This clonotype was picked up many times. V gene TRBV30 combines with J gene TRBJ2-1; the D call may be TRBD1 or TRBD2 (5 bases each). CDR3 size: 13 residues. Germline V lookup: CDR1 GTSNPN, CDR2 SVGIG (reference sequence). V shed 6 bases and J shed 3 bases, with 12 bases lying between them. This CDR3 reads CACRDGNYNEQFF. The CDR3 DNA reads as TGTGCCTGCCGGGACGGGAACTACAATGAGCAGTTCTTC.

The sample holds a few counts of this clonotype. CDR3 residues: CSVEPGQLNTEAFF. CDR3 sequence (DNA): TGCAGCGTCGAACCGGGACAGTTGAACACTGAAGCTTTCTTT. V and J are TRBV29-1 and TRBJ1-1; 7 nucleotides line up with TRBD1. This CDR3 spans 14 amino acids. The germline V gene has CDR1 SQVTM and CDR2 ANQGSEA. Unmatched junction bases numbered 7, after V lost 6 bases and J lost 0 bases.

The V gene is TRBV25-1, the J gene TRBJ2-1; TRBD2 aligns across 8 bases. The junction had 8 bases not matched to a gene; V was cut back by 6 bases and J by 4 bases. From germline, CDR1 is MGHDK and CDR2 SYGVNS. The CDR3 spans 15 residues. For the CDR3, the DNA is TGTGCCAGCAGGGCCATCGGGGGGGGGTACAATGAGCAGTTCTTC. It translates to CASRAIGGGYNEQFF.

The gene calls are TRBV28 and TRBJ2-1, with D possibly being TRBD1 (5 bases). The germline CDR1 and CDR2 sequences are MDHEN and SYDVKM. The CDR3 has 15 amino acids. With 3 bases removed from V and 3 bases from J, the gap between germline ends came to 12 bases. The CDR3 DNA follows: TGTGCCAGCAGTTTCCAGGGATCTAACTACAATGAGCAGTTCTTC. Amino acid sequence: CASSFQGSNYNEQFF.

This clonotype was counted many times. This chain uses TRBV2 with TRBJ2-7; the D gene is possibly TRBD2 (6 bases). Trimming left V 6 bases short and J 6 bases short, with 15 bases between. Germline assignment: CDR1 SNHLY and CDR2 FYNNEI. CDR3 length: 13 amino acids. DNA of the CDR3: TGTGCCAGCAGGTCTGATCAGGGAGGCGAGCAGTACTTC. Amino acid sequence: CASRSDQGGEQYF.

This clonotype showed up just a few times. V and J are TRBV5-1 and TRBJ1-6, with a possible D match to TRBD1 (5 bases). This CDR3 contains 16 residues. Germline CDR1 SGHRS, CDR2 YFSETQ. Trimming left V 4 bases short and J 8 bases short, with 19 bases between. The DNA of the CDR3 is TGCGCCAGCAGCCCGTATCGTGGACTAGGGGATTCACCCCTCCACTTT. Translating gives CASSPYRGLGDSPLHF.